These 11 T cell receptor beta chains were sequenced from one sample in a study of T cells in Graves' hyperthyroidism and ophthalmopathy. RNA transcripts served as the template for amplifying TCR beta CDR3 regions. In the first-round RT-PCR of the TCR CDR3, the HTBI primer set was used. TCRdb itself ran the multiplex PCR reads through MiXCR, one entry per CDR3 protein. The sample carries fewer than 450,000 distinct CDR3 sequences, approximately 18% recorded once. Sample: blood. Receptor source: a woman under 40 with Graves' hyperthyroidism that later progressed to Graves' ophthalmopathy.

This clonotype was recorded many times. The V call is TRBV25-1, the J call TRBJ2-5; D gene unclear. Germline CDR1 and CDR2: MGHDK and SYGVNS. The CDR3 spans 17 residues. V shed 4 bases and J shed 3 bases, with 21 bases lying between them. CDR3 DNA sequence: TGTGCCAGCAGTGTAGAAGCGATGGGAAGAAATAAAGAGACCCAGTACTTC. This sequence encodes CASSVEAMGRNKETQYF.

The CDR3 here is CASSLPGHNQPQHF. DNA of the CDR3: TGTGCCAGCAGCTTGCCGGGGCACAATCAGCCCCAGCATTTT. The chain combines TRBV5-4 with TRBJ1-5, with D possibly being TRBD1 (5 bases). The CDR3 covers 14 residues. Trimming took off 1 base at V and 3 bases at J, with 8 bases between the two ends. Germline V gene sequence: CDR1 SGHNT, CDR2 YYREEE (reference sequence).

This clonotype showed up just a few times. The chain is built from TRBV7-6 and TRBJ2-1, with 8 bases matching TRBD2. This CDR3 comprises 16 residues. Germline CDR1 and CDR2: SGHVS and FNYEAQ. Trimming cost V 6 bases and J 4 bases; bases outside gene matches: 11. CDR3 region: CASRPIAGSLYNEQFF. Written as DNA, the CDR3 is TGTGCCAGCAGGCCTATAGCGGGGTCGCTTTACAATGAGCAGTTCTTC.

V and J are TRBV6-1 and TRBJ2-2, with D maybe TRBD2 (5 bases). The CDR3 length is 14 residues. The V end lost 8 bases, the J end lost 4 bases, and 14 bases lay between the germline ends. From germline, CDR1 is MNHNS and CDR2 SASEGT. The CDR3 bases are TGTGCCAGCTACCGGCTAGCAGCCACCGGGGAGCTGTTTTTT. Translation: CASYRLAATGELFF.

In this sample, this clonotype turned up many times. The rearrangement uses TRBV20-1 and TRBJ2-5, with D maybe TRBD2 (5 bases). The CDR3 extends over 13 amino acids. Germline-derived CDR1 and CDR2 are DFQATT and SNEGSKA (reference sequence). Trimming took 6 bases from V and 2 from J, leaving 13 bases between them. As DNA, the CDR3 is TGCAGTGCAGGAGCTAGCTTTCAAGAGACCCAGTACTTC. This encodes CSAGASFQETQYF.

This clonotype has at least ten counts. This chain connects TRBV18 to TRBJ1-1, with 10 positions matching TRBD1. With 4 bases clipped from V and 0 bases from J, the junction kept 5 bases outside the gene matches. CDR3 length: 16 amino acids. Germline values: CDR1 KGHSH, CDR2 LQKENI. The CDR3 sequence: CASSHGTGDVNTEAFF. The CDR3 DNA follows: TGTGCCAGCTCACACGGGACAGGGGATGTGAACACTGAAGCTTTCTTT.

The chain is built from TRBV11-2 and TRBJ2-2, with D unclear. Trimming stripped 5 bases from V and 6 bases from J, with 16 bases between. Germline assignment: CDR1 SGHAT and CDR2 FQNNGV. The length of the CDR3 is 15 residues. The CDR3 region has the DNA TGTGCCAGCAGCCCACTCTACGGGCGGCCCGGGGAGCTGTTTTTT. It encodes CASSPLYGRPGELFF.

The chain carries TRBV3-1 and TRBJ1-6, with 7 bases matching TRBD1. Germline CDR1 LGHDT, CDR2 YNNKEL (reference sequence). Losses at the gene ends were 5 bases for V and 10 bases for J; bases not matched to a gene: 23. CDR3 length: 19 residues. The DNA of the CDR3 is TGTGCCAGCAGCGCCCTCCGGTACCCGAGCCGGGACAGAAAATCACCCCTCCACTTT. This gives the protein CASSALRYPSRDRKSPLHF.

This clonotype came up many times. CDR3 region: CASRAPRTGVSSILDEQFF. The CDR3 DNA reads TGTGCCAGTAGGGCCCCCAGGACAGGGGTCTCATCAATACTCGATGAGCAGTTCTTC. The rearrangement uses TRBV19 and TRBJ2-1, with 9 nucleotides matching TRBD1. Trimming removed 6 bases from V and 8 bases from J; junction bases left unmatched: 23. CDR3 size: 19 residues. Germline CDR1 and CDR2: LNHDA and SQIVND (reference sequence).

This clonotype appeared many times. The chain couples TRBV4-1 to TRBJ2-7; D unresolved. Between the trimmed V and J ends, which lost 4 bases and 2 bases, there was a span of 15 bases. There are 15 residues in the CDR3. In germline, CDR1 is MGHRA, CDR2 YSYEKL. The CDR3, as DNA: TGCGCCAGCAGCCCCCGGTCACCTTCCACCTACGAGCAGTACTTC. Encoded protein: CASSPRSPSTYEQYF.

This clonotype appeared many times. The genes are TRBV30 and TRBJ2-3, with TRBD2 identical over 8 bases. The V and J ends lost 5 bases and 1 base, in that order; junction bases with no gene match: 2. The CDR3 has 13 amino acids. Germline V gene lookup returns CDR1 GTSNPN and CDR2 SVGIG (reference sequence). Here the CDR3 reads CAWGLARTDTQYF. The DNA of the CDR3 is TGTGCCTGGGGACTAGCCCGCACAGATACGCAGTATTTT.